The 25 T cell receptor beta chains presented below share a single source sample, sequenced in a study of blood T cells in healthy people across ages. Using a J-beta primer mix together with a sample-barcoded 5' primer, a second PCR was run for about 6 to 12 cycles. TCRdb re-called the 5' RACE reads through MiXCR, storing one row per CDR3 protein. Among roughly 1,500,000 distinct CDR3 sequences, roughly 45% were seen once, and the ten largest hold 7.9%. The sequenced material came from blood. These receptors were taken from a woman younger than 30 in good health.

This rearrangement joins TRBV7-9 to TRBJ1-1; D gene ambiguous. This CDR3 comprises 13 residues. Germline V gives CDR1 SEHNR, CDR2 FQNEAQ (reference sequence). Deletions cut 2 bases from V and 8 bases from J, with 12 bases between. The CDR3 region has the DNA TGTGCCAGCAGCTTATTCGTAAGGGAGGAAGCTTTCTTT. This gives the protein CASSLFVREEAFF.

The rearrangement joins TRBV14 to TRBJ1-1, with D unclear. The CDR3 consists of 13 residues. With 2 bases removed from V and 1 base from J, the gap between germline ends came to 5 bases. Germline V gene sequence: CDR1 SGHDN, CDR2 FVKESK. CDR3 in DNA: TGTGCCAGCAGCCAATGGAAGAACACTGAAGCTTTCTTT. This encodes CASSQWKNTEAFF.

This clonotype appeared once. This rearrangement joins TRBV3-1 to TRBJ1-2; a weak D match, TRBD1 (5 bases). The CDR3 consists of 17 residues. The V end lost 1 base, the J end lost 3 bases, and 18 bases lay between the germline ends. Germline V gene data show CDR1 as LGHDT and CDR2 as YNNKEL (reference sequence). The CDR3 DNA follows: TGTGCCAGCAGCCAAGTAAGACCAGGGACTGCGGACTATGGCTACACCTTC. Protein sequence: CASSQVRPGTADYGYTF. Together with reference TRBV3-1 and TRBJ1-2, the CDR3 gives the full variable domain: DTAVSQTPKYLVTQMGNDKSIKCEQNLGHDTMYWYKQDSKKFLKIMFSYNNKELIINETVPNRFSPKSPDKAHLNLHINSLELGDSAVYFCASSQVRPGTADYGYTFGSGTRLTVV.

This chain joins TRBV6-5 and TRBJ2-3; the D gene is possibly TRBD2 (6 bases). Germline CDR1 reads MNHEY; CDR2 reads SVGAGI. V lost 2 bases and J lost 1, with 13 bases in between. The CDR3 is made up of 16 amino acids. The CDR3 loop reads CASSYLWDFGTDTQYF. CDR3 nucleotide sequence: TGTGCCAGCAGTTACCTATGGGACTTCGGCACAGATACGCAGTATTTT.

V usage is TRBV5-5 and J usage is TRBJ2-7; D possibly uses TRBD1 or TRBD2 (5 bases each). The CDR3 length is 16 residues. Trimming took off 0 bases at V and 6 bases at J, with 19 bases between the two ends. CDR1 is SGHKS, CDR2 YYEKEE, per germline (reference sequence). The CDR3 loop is CASSLAWDPGPFEQYF. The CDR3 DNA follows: TGTGCCAGCAGCTTGGCCTGGGACCCCGGCCCTTTCGAGCAGTACTTC.

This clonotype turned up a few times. The CDR3 sequence is CASSEERVAYGYTF. In DNA form, the CDR3 reads TGCGCCAGCAGTGAGGAACGCGTCGCCTATGGCTACACCTTC. The chain carries TRBV10-2 and TRBJ1-2; D not resolved. The CDR3 totals 14 residues. Trimming cost V 2 bases and J 4 bases, with 11 bases left between them. The germline V gene encodes CDR1 WSHSY and CDR2 SAAADI.

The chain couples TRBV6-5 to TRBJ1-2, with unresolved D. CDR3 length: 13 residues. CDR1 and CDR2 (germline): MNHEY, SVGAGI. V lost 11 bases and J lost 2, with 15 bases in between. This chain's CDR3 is CAVRRNINYGYTF. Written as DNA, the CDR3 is TGTGCCGTCCGTCGGAACATCAACTATGGCTACACCTTC.

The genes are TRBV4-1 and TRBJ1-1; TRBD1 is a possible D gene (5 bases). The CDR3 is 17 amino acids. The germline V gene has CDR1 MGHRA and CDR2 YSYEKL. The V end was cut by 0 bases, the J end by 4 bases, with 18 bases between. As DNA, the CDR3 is TGCGCCAGCAGCCAAGACCCCCAGAGCGCGGGGGGCACTGAAGCTTTCTTT. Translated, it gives CASSQDPQSAGGTEAFF.

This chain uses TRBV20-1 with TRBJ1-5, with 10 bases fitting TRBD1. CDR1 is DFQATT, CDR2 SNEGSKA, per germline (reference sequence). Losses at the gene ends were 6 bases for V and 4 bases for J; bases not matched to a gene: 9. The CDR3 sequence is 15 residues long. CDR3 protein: CSAEGTGASNQPQHF. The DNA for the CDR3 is TGCAGTGCGGAAGGGACAGGGGCCTCTAATCAGCCCCAGCATTTT.

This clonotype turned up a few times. The CDR3 here is CSAKIGTGATEAFF. The CDR3 DNA sequence: TGCAGTGCTAAGATTGGGACAGGGGCCACTGAAGCTTTCTTT. The rearrangement joins TRBV20-1 to TRBJ1-1; 10 bases fit TRBD1. The V gene end was trimmed by 4 bases and the J gene end by 4 bases; junction bases not matched to a gene: 6. The CDR3 is 14 amino acids. Germline CDR1 reads DFQATT; CDR2 reads SNEGSKA (reference sequence).

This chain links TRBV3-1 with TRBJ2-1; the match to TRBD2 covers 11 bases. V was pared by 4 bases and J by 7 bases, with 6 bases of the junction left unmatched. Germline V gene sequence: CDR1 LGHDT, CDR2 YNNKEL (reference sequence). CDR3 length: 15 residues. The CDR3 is CASSRRLAGSNEQFF. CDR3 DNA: TGTGCCAGCAGCCGTAGACTAGCGGGGTCGAATGAGCAGTTCTTC.

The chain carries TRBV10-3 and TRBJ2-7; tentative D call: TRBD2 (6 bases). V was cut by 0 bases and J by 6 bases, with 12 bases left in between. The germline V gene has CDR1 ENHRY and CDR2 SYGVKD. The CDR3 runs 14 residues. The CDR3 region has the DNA TGTGCCATCAGTGAGTCGACTAGTCCGTCCGAGCAGTACTTC. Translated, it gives CAISESTSPSEQYF.

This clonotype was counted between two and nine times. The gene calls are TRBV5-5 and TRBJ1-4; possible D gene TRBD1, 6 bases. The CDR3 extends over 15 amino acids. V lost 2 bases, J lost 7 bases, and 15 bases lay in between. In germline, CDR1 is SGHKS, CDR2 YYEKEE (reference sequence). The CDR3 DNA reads TGTGCCAGCAGCTTTGGTCGGGGGCCGGGTGAAAAACTGTTTTTT. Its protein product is CASSFGRGPGEKLFF.

The CDR3 reads CASTPDRDYEQYF. CDR3 DNA sequence: TGTGCCAGCACCCCGGACAGGGACTACGAGCAGTACTTC. The chain is built from TRBV6-6 and TRBJ2-7; 8 nucleotides agree with TRBD1. CDR1 and CDR2 (germline): MNHNY, SVGAGI (reference sequence). J gave up 3 bases and V 7 bases, and 5 bases lay outside the gene matches. The CDR3 has 13 residues.

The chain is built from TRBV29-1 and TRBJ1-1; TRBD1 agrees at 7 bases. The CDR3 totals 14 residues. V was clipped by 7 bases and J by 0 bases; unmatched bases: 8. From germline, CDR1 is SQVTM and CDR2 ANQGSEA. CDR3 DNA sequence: TGCAGCGCCCGACAGGGCTACGTGAACACTGAAGCTTTCTTT. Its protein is CSARQGYVNTEAFF.

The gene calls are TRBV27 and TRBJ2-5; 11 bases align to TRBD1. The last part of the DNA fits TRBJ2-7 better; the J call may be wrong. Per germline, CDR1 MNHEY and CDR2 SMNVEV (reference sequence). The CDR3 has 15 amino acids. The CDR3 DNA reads TGTGCCAGCAGTCCTTCGGACAGGGGGCTCGGCGAGCAGTACTTC. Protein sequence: CASSPSDRGLGEQYF.

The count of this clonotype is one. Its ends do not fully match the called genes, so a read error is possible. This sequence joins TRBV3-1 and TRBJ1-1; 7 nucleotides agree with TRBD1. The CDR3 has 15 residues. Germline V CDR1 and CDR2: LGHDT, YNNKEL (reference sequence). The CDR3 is CASSLRDRLNTEDFF. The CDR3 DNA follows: TGTGCCAGCAGCCTCCGGGACAGATTGAACACTGAAGATTTCTTT.

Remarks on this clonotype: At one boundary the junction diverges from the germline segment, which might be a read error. Here the CDR3 reads CAGSPQGTDGYTF. CDR3 in DNA: TGCGCCGGCAGCCCTCAGGGCACCGATGGCTACACCTTC. The chain uses TRBV5-1 and TRBJ1-2; possibly TRBD1 for D (5 bases). Germline V lookup: CDR1 SGHRS, CDR2 YFSETQ. The length of the CDR3 is 13 residues.

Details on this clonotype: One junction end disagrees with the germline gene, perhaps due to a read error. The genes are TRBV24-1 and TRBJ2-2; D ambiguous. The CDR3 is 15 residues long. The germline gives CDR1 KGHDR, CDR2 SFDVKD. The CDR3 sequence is CATSASGFETEELFF. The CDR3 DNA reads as TGTGCCACCAGTGCATCAGGCTTTGAGACCGAGGAGCTGTTTTTT.

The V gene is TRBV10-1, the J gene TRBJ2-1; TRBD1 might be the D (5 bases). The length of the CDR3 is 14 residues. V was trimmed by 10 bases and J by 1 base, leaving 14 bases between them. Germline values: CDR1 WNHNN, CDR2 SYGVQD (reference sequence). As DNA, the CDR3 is TGCGCCACCGAGACAGACCGATCCTACAATGAGCAGTTCTTC. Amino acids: CATETDRSYNEQFF.

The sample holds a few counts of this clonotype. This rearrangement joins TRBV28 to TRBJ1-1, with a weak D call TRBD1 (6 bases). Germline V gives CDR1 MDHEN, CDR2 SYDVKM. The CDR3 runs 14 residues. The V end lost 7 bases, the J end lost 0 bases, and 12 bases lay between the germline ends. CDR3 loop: CASTVDRMNTEAFF. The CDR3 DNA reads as TGTGCCAGCACCGTCGACAGGATGAACACTGAAGCTTTCTTT. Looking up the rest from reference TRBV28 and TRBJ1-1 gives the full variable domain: DVKVTQSSRYLVKRTGEKVFLECVQDMDHENMFWYRQDPGLGLRLIYFSYDVKMKEKGDIPEGYSVSREKKERFSLILESASTNQTSMYLCASTVDRMNTEAFFGQGTRLTVV.

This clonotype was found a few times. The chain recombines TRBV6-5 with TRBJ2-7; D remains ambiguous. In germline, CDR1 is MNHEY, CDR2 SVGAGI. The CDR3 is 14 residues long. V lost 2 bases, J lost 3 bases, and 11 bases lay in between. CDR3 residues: CASSYVDGDYEQYF. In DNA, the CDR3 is TGTGCCAGCAGTTACGTCGACGGAGACTACGAGCAGTACTTC.

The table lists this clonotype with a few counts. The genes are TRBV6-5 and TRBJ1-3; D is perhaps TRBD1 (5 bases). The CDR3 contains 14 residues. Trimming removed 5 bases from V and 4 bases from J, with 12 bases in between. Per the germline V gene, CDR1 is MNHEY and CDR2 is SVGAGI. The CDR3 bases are TGTGCCAGCAGTGGGGACTCCCGCGGAAACACCATATATTTT. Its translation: CASSGDSRGNTIYF.

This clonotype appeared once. In nucleotides, the CDR3 is TGTGCCAGCAGCCAAAATGGTAGGGGACAGCGGGCTTTCTTT. Translated: CASSQNGRGQRAFF. The rearrangement links TRBV14 to TRBJ1-1; TRBD1 agrees at 7 bases. From germline, CDR1 is SGHDN and CDR2 FVKESK. The CDR3 spans 14 residues. Trimming took 2 bases from V and 11 from J; bases not matched to a gene: 11.

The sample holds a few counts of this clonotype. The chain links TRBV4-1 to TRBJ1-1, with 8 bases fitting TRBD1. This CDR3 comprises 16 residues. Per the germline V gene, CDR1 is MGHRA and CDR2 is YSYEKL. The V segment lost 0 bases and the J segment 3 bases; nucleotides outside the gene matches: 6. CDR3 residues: CASSQDAGGADTEAFF. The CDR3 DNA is TGCGCCAGCAGCCAAGACGCAGGGGGCGCGGACACTGAAGCTTTCTTT.